A selection of T cell receptor beta chains follows, all from one sample in a study of regulatory T cells in long-lasting Graves disease. TCRdb used MiXCR to reprocess the multiplex PCR reads, holding one entry per CDR3 protein. The table shows 700,000 or so distinct CDR3 sequences, with around 30% occurring only once. The starting material was peripheral blood mononuclear cells (PBMCs), obtained when the disease was refractory, from a patient treated with antithyroid drugs. The origin of the receptors is a female donor with Graves disease. The CDR3 runs from the conserved cysteine through the conserved F or W. A D gene is named only where the DNA matches it firmly. Only part of the rows carry a size: once, few, many, or a class if the clone is expanded.

NA	TRBV2	TRBJ2-7	TRBD2	TGTGCCAGCAGTGAAGCAAGGACTAGCGGGAGTGATGCTTACGAGCAGTACTTC	CASSEARTSGSDAYEQYF
NA	TRBV19	TRBJ1-6	TRBD1	TGTGCCAGTAGGACATACGGGACAGGGCGTTCACCCCTCCACTTT	CASRTYGTGRSPLHF
once	TRBV6-1	TRBJ1-5	NA	TGTGCCAGCGCACACAAAAGGACAGACTATAGCAATCAGCCCCAGCATTTT	CASAHKRTDYSNQPQHF
NA	TRBV30	TRBJ1-1	NA	TGTGCCTGTTCCTTTAGGTCTGGCACTGAAGCTTTCTTT	CACSFRSGTEAFF
many	TRBV12-3/TRBV12-4	TRBJ2-5	TRBD2	TGTGCCAGCAGTCCGAGAAGACTAGCTGAGACCCAGTACTTC	CASSPRRLAETQYF
many	TRBV6-2/TRBV6-3	TRBJ1-4	NA	TGTGCCAGCAGTCCCGCATCTCGGGCCGTGAGACAACTGTTTTTT	CASSPASRAVRQLFF
NA	TRBV29-1	TRBJ1-2	NA	TGCAGCGATGAGGGGTACTATGGCTACACCTTC	CSDEGYYGYTF
NA	TRBV28	TRBJ1-1	NA	NA	CASSSSGQNTEAFF
many	TRBV7-9	TRBJ1-6	NA	TGTGCCAGCAGCCCGGACGGGTATAATTCACCCCTCCACTTT	CASSPDGYNSPLHF
few	TRBV5-1	TRBJ1-1	TRBD1	TGCGCCAGCAGCTTGCGGACAGGGGGCCTCGGCACTGAAGCTTTCTTT	CASSLRTGGLGTEAFF
NA	TRBV5-6	TRBJ1-1	TRBD1	TGTGCCAGCAGCTTCCTACTCCGGGACAGAAACGTCATGAACACTGAAGCTTTCTTT	CASSFLLRDRNVMNTEAFF
few	TRBV7-9	TRBJ1-1	NA	TGTGCCAGCAGCCGCTCCCAGGGCTCTGAAGCTTTCTTT	CASSRSQGSEAFF
few	TRBV28	TRBJ2-7	NA	TGTGCCAGCAGTTTAAACTACTACGAGCAGTACTTC	CASSLNYYEQYF
few	TRBV7-3	TRBJ2-1	NA	TGTGCCAGCAGCTTAACGTTGGGTGGGGTGAAGAATGAGCAGTTCTTC	CASSLTLGGVKNEQFF
NA	TRBV6-1	TRBJ2-7	TRBD1	TGTGCCAGCAGCCAAGATCGGGTGACAGGGTCTTCCTACGAGCAGTACTTC	CASSQDRVTGSSYEQYF
few	TRBV20-1	TRBJ1-5	NA	TGCAGTGCTAGGGCCTACCCCACCGGACGGAATAGCAATCAGCCCCAGCATTTT	CSARAYPTGRNSNQPQHF
few	TRBV20-1	TRBJ1-6	NA	TGCAGTGCTAGCTTCCAGAAAAATTCACCCCTCCACTTT	CSASFQKNSPLHF
once	TRBV5-1	TRBJ2-7	TRBD1	TGCGCCAGCAGCCAACGGGACAGGGGGCGCTCCGAGCAGTACTTC	CASSQRDRGRSEQYF
NA	TRBV6-5	TRBJ1-4	NA	TGTGCCAGCAGTTGGAGGGGGGGTAATGAAAAACTGTTTTTT	CASSWRGGNEKLFF
many	TRBV2	TRBJ1-2	NA	TGTGCCAGCAGCGCTCAACAGGGTAACTATGGCTACACCTTC	CASSAQQGNYGYTF
NA	TRBV24-1	TRBJ2-7	TRBD1	TGTGCCACCAGTGACAGCGGGGACAGGGAACACGAGCAGTACTTC	CATSDSGDREHEQYF
NA	TRBV15	TRBJ1-1	NA	TGTGCCACCAGCAGAGACCCAGGTCGGGGGGGCCCCGAAGCTTTCTTT	CATSRDPGRGGPEAFF
NA	TRBV2	TRBJ2-1	NA	TGTGCCAGCACCGTTGGAGCGGCCAGCTACAATGAGCAGTTCTTC	CASTVGAASYNEQFF
few	TRBV6-1	TRBJ1-1	TRBD1	TGTGCCAGTCTCAAGGGACAGACCCTAAGCGGGACTGAAGCTTTCTTT	CASLKGQTLSGTEAFF
few	TRBV5-1	TRBJ1-2	TRBD1	TGCGCCAGCAGCTCGATGGACAGGCCCTACACCTTC	CASSSMDRPYTF
many	TRBV2	TRBJ2-7	TRBD1	TGTGCCAGCGGGCGGACAGGGGGTCCCTACGAGCAGTACTTC	CASGRTGGPYEQYF
NA	TRBV6-1	TRBJ1-5	TRBD1	TGTGCCAGCATTGAAAACAGGGGGCACGGGAGCAATCAGCCCCAGCATTTT	CASIENRGHGSNQPQHF
NA	TRBV28	TRBJ1-6	NA	TGTGCCAGCCTGGGGGTTGGAAATTCACCCCTCCACTTT	CASLGVGNSPLHF
NA	TRBV20-1	TRBJ1-1	NA	TGCAGTGCTAGAGGGCGGGCAGAGAACACTGAAGCTTTCTTT	CSARGRAENTEAFF
NA	TRBV7-9	TRBJ2-7	NA	TGTGCCAGCAGCTTAGAATTCCGCGAGGACGGGACCTACGAGCAGTACTTC	CASSLEFREDGTYEQYF
NA	TRBV6-1	TRBJ2-5	NA	TGTGCCAGCAGGATTAAGTGGGAGCAAGAGACCCAGTACTTC	CASRIKWEQETQYF
NA	TRBV7-3	TRBJ2-6	NA	TGTGCCAGCAGCTCCAAGAGGGGTTCTGGGGCCAACGTCCTGACTTTC	CASSSKRGSGANVLTF
NA	TRBV12-5	TRBJ2-7	NA	TGTGCTAGTGGTTTGTTCCTAGCCGGGCAGTACTTC	CASGLFLAGQYF
few	TRBV4-2	TRBJ2-7	TRBD1	TGTGCCAGCAGCCAGACCGGGACAGGGGGCTACGAGCAGTACTTC	CASSQTGTGGYEQYF
many	TRBV12-3/TRBV12-4	TRBJ1-4	NA	TGTGCCAGCAGTTCCCCGATTGAAAAACTGTTTTTT	CASSSPIEKLFF
many	TRBV2	TRBJ2-2	TRBD2	TGTGCCAGCAGTGTCCCGGCGGGAGGCCCCGGGGAGCTGTTTTTT	CASSVPAGGPGELFF
few	TRBV15	TRBJ2-7	TRBD2	TGTGCCACCAGCAGAGTAGCGGGAGGAGGTGAGCAGTACTTC	CATSRVAGGGEQYF
few	TRBV20-1	TRBJ2-3	TRBD2	TGCAGTGCTAGGGGACTAGCGGAACGCACAGATACGCAGTATTTT	CSARGLAERTDTQYF
NA	TRBV19	TRBJ2-7	TRBD1	TGTGCCAGTAGCTTTGGGACAGCGGTCGAGCAGTACTTC	CASSFGTAVEQYF
NA	TRBV19	TRBJ1-1	TRBD1	TGTGCCAGTAGATCCTCCCACAGGGGCCACACTGAAGCTTTCTTT	CASRSSHRGHTEAFF